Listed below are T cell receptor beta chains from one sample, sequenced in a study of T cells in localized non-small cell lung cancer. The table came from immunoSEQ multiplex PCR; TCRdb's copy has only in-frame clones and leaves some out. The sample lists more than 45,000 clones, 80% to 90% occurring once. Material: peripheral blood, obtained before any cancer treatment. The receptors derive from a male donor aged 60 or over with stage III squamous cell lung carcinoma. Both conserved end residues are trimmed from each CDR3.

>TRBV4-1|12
ASSQGDRGHEQY
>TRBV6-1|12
ASRTRDGAYEQY
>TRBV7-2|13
ASSPRQGGKEKLF
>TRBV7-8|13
ASSLMSTPFYGYT
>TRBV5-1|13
ASSLISGPLDTQY
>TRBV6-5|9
ASSPQRGYT
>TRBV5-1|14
ASSSGTSGYTDTQY
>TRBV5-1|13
ASSLDRGNTGELF
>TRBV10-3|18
AISQAPGLAGVGSYNEQF
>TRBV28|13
ASSLFVGGGNEQF
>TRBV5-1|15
ASSARTIGSGANVLT
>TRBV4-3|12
ASSPYLSSYEQY